The clone carrying this T cell receptor beta chain was counted between two and nine times. Its antigen is not known. The data stem from a study of cytomegalovirus exposure and HLA in healthy donors. This CDR3 region has 17 residues. V trimming: 5 bases; J trimming: 2 bases; junction bases outside the gene matches: 11. Per germline, CDR1 SGHNT and CDR2 YYREEE (reference sequence). PCR employed 60 Vbeta and 13 Jbeta primers. Clones were read by immunoSEQ multiplex PCR, and TCRdb kept only the in-frame ones, dropping some. The data hold about 40,000 clones, with 86% observed a single time. Broader study findings: The authors later found HLA-associated TCR beta chains more clonally expanded than equally common others. The classifier, whose performance was assessed in both the original and validation cohorts, reportedly diagnosed cytomegalovirus status with high specificity and sensitivity.

Sequencing was done on a sample of PBMCs. The chain couples TRBV5-4 to TRBJ1-3; 9 bases map to TRBD1. The sequence derives from a woman between 35 and 50 years old in good health and CMV-seropositive. This CDR3 reads CASSPGQGAMAGNTIYF. The CDR3 region has the DNA TGTGCCAGCAGTCCGGGACAGGGAGCGATGGCTGGAAACACCATATATTTT. The full variable domain, rest sourced from reference TRBV5-4 and TRBJ1-3, is ETGVTQSPTHLIKTRGQQVTLRCSSQSGHNTVSWYQQALGQGPQFIFQYYREEENGRGNFPPRFSGLQFPNYSSELNVNALELDDSALYLCASSPGQGAMAGNTIYFGEGSWLTVV.